The next 32 T cell receptor beta chains were all read from a single sample in a study of shared clonotypes between healthy human individuals. The table came from immunoSEQ multiplex PCR; TCRdb's copy has only in-frame clones and leaves some out. This sample has under 650,000 clones; less than 96% occur once, and the top ten carry roughly 0.06%. Specimen: naive CD4+ T cells sorted from blood. Subset given: CD45RA+ positively selected. These receptors all stem from a woman aged 25 to 39 in good health.

V and J are TRBV6-6 and TRBJ1-3; tentative D call: TRBD1 (5 bases). The germline gives CDR1 MNHNY, CDR2 SVGAGI (reference sequence). Trimming left V 2 bases short and J 3 bases short, with 11 bases between. The CDR3 consists of 15 residues. The CDR3 loop reads CASSYERGGGNTIYF. The CDR3 coding sequence is TGTGCCAGCAGTTACGAGAGGGGAGGTGGAAACACCATATATTTT.

The chain couples TRBV30 to TRBJ2-3, with no clear D. CDR3 length: 13 amino acids. The germline V gene encodes CDR1 GTSNPN and CDR2 SVGIG (reference sequence). Trimming shortened V by 2 bases and J by 0 bases, and 6 bases separated the two germline ends. The CDR3 DNA reads as TGTGCCTGGAGTACAGCTAGCACAGATACGCAGTATTTT. As protein: CAWSTASTDTQYF.

The rearrangement links TRBV9 to TRBJ1-2, with TRBD1 as a possible D gene (6 bases). The germline V and J ends were trimmed by 0 bases and 7 bases, with 13 bases remaining between them. This CDR3 has 14 residues. Germline loops: CDR1 SGDLS, CDR2 YYNGEE. CDR3 loop: CASSVGPGEFGYTF. CDR3 DNA: TGTGCCAGCAGCGTAGGGCCAGGGGAATTTGGCTACACCTTC.

The chain links TRBV18 to TRBJ2-4, with a weak D call TRBD1 (5 bases). The CDR3 extends over 16 amino acids. Germline CDR1 and CDR2: KGHSH and LQKENI. Trimming removed 6 bases from V and 3 bases from J, with 18 bases in between. CDR3 in DNA: TGTGCCAGCTCGTCCCCCTTGGTTCAGGGCAAAAACATTCAGTACTTC. Protein product: CASSSPLVQGKNIQYF.

The V and J genes are TRBV6-5 and TRBJ2-7; weak D call: TRBD1 (5 bases). CDR1 is MNHEY, CDR2 SVGAGI, per germline. The CDR3 extends over 13 amino acids. The V and J ends lost 8 bases and 2 bases respectively, with 13 bases between them. The CDR3 sequence: CASADRLTYEQYF. The CDR3, as DNA: TGTGCCAGCGCCGACAGATTAACCTACGAGCAGTACTTC.

The genes are TRBV18 and TRBJ2-2; 7 bases map to TRBD2. CDR1 is KGHSH and CDR2 is LQKENI in the germline V gene. V gave up 0 bases and J gave up 0 bases; unmatched junction bases: 4. This CDR3 comprises 17 residues. The CDR3 DNA follows: TGTGCCAGCTCACCACCGGGGGGGGTGACGAACACCGGGGAGCTGTTTTTT. The encoded protein is CASSPPGGVTNTGELFF.

The gene calls are TRBV7-8 and TRBJ2-2, with TRBD2 identical over 8 bases. The V segment lost 0 bases and the J segment 6 bases; nucleotides outside the gene matches: 3. Germline V gene sequence: CDR1 SGHVS, CDR2 FQNEAQ. The CDR3 loop spans 15 amino acids. DNA of the CDR3: TGTGCCAGCAGCTTAGCCGGGACTAGTCCCGGGGAGCTGTTTTTT. It translates to CASSLAGTSPGELFF.

The V gene is TRBV7-2, the J gene TRBJ2-7; D is ambiguous. The V and J ends lost 3 bases and 6 bases respectively, with 12 bases between them. The CDR3 is made up of 13 amino acids. Germline CDR1 reads SGHTA; CDR2 reads FQGNSA. In DNA, the CDR3 is TGTGCCAGCAGCTTCACCCGCCCGGGCGAGCAGTACTTC. Its translation: CASSFTRPGEQYF.

The rearrangement joins TRBV19 to TRBJ2-2; 7 bases are a match to TRBD2. CDR1 is LNHDA and CDR2 is SQIVND in the germline V gene (reference sequence). The trim removed 6 bases at V and 5 bases at J, leaving 12 bases unmatched. The CDR3 extends over 16 amino acids. CDR3 bases: TGTGCCAGTAGCCCCCCGGGGAGGGGAGAGACCGGGGAGCTGTTTTTT. This codes for CASSPPGRGETGELFF.

V gene TRBV10-1 combines with J gene TRBJ1-1, with D possibly matching TRBD1 (5 bases). The V gene lost 4 bases and the J gene lost 5 bases, with 11 bases spanning the gap. Germline V CDR1 and CDR2: WNHNN, SYGVQD (reference sequence). CDR3 length: 13 amino acids. The DNA of the CDR3 is TGCGCCAGCAGTGGTTCAGGGAGGACTGAAGCTTTCTTT. Translation: CASSGSGRTEAFF.

Remarks on this clone: Additional DNA sequences in this sample encode the identical CDR3. The J gene is TRBJ1-5, the V gene TRBV18; possibly TRBD1 for D (6 bases). Germline V gene lookup returns CDR1 KGHSH and CDR2 LQKENI. This CDR3 contains 15 residues. Trimming took 3 bases from V and 4 from J, leaving 13 bases between them. CDR3 in DNA: TGTGCCAGCTCACCCGGGGAGGGGGGGAATCAGCCCCAGCATTTT. Protein sequence: CASSPGEGGNQPQHF.

The V call is TRBV5-1, the J call TRBJ2-7; D might be TRBD1 or TRBD2, each matching 5 bases. The CDR3 covers 13 residues. Trimming took 9 bases from V and 6 from J, leaving 19 bases between them. CDR1 SGHRS and CDR2 YFSETQ come from the germline V gene. The CDR3 sequence is CATIDWKGSEQYF. The CDR3 DNA reads as TGCGCCACCATAGACTGGAAGGGGAGCGAGCAGTACTTC.

V usage is TRBV11-2 and J usage is TRBJ2-6, with a tentative D call TRBD1 (5 bases). CDR1 is SGHAT and CDR2 is FQNNGV in the germline V gene. CDR3 length: 17 amino acids. Trimming removed 5 bases from V and 0 bases from J, with 14 bases in between. This CDR3 is CASSQGLVNSGANVLTF. The CDR3 DNA reads as TGTGCCAGCAGCCAGGGTTTGGTAAACTCTGGGGCCAACGTCCTGACTTTC.

J is TRBJ2-1 and V is TRBV14; D unresolved. The CDR3 spans 14 residues. Trimming cost V 4 bases and J 5 bases, with 12 bases left between them. Germline CDR1 is SGHDN and CDR2 is FVKESK. The CDR3 reads CASSPGRANNEQFF. The CDR3 nucleotides read TGTGCCAGCAGCCCCGGACGGGCGAACAATGAGCAGTTCTTC.

The rearrangement joins TRBV10-1 to TRBJ2-5, with 14 bases that match TRBD2. V was clipped by 6 bases and J by 4 bases; unmatched bases: 4. The CDR3 consists of 15 residues. Germline lookup yields CDR1 WNHNN and CDR2 SYGVQD (reference sequence). The CDR3 region has the DNA TGCGCCAGCAGCGCCGGGACTAGCGGGAGAGAGACCCAGTACTTC. It encodes CASSAGTSGRETQYF.

The rearrangement links TRBV18 to TRBJ1-1, with TRBD1 matching 10 bases. The CDR3 extends over 14 amino acids. V lost 2 bases and J lost 5; bases outside the gene matches: 2. Germline V lookup: CDR1 KGHSH, CDR2 LQKENI. The CDR3 DNA sequence: TGTGCCAGCTCACCAGGACAGGGGGTTACTGAAGCTTTCTTT. Its translation: CASSPGQGVTEAFF.

This rearrangement joins TRBV29-1 to TRBJ2-7, with D maybe TRBD2 (6 bases). The CDR3 runs to 11 residues. Trimming removed 4 bases at V and 5 bases at J, with 9 bases between. From germline, CDR1 is SQVTM and CDR2 ANQGSEA. CDR3 nucleotides: TGCAGCGTTGGTTTAGCGGACGAGCAGTACTTC. Its translation: CSVGLADEQYF.

V and J are TRBV5-1 and TRBJ2-1; 9 nucleotides align to TRBD2. The V and J ends lost 4 bases and 6 bases, in that order; junction bases with no gene match: 11. CDR3 size: 16 residues. Germline CDR1 and CDR2: SGHRS and YFSETQ. The CDR3 here is CASSQGPAGGRNEQFF. The DNA for the CDR3 is TGCGCCAGCAGCCAAGGTCCAGCGGGAGGCCGCAATGAGCAGTTCTTC.

This clone was seen just once. The V and J genes are TRBV29-1 and TRBJ2-5; the match to TRBD2 covers 12 bases. CDR3 length: 17 amino acids. After removal of 2 bases from V and 3 bases from J, the junction contained 10 bases not matched to a gene. CDR1 and CDR2 (germline): SQVTM, ANQGSEA. In nucleotides, the CDR3 is TGCAGCGTTGAACTCCCTAGACTAGCGGGAGTTAAAGAGACCCAGTACTTC. Its translation is CSVELPRLAGVKETQYF.

V and J are TRBV10-3 and TRBJ2-4, with 7 bases aligning to TRBD1. V was clipped by 3 bases and J by 7 bases; unmatched bases: 6. Germline loops: CDR1 ENHRY, CDR2 SYGVKD. The CDR3 covers 14 residues. The CDR3 sequence is CAISDVGQPNIQYF. CDR3 DNA sequence: TGTGCCATCAGTGACGTGGGACAGCCGAACATTCAGTACTTC.

V is TRBV27 and J is TRBJ1-4; 11 bases match TRBD1. CDR1 and CDR2 (germline): MNHEY, SMNVEV (reference sequence). This CDR3 spans 15 amino acids. The junction had 4 bases not matched to a gene; V was cut back by 4 bases and J by 6 bases. The CDR3 DNA reads TGTGCCAGCAGTTATCGGACAGGGGGCGATGAAAAACTGTTTTTT. Translation gives CASSYRTGGDEKLFF.

This clone has a single count. The rearrangement uses TRBV6-5 and TRBJ1-5; D is ambiguous. The CDR3 has 12 amino acids. The V and J ends lost 8 bases and 4 bases respectively, with 9 bases between them. The V gene's germline CDR1 is MNHEY and CDR2 SVGAGI. The CDR3 sequence is CASGNRNQPQHF. Written as DNA, the CDR3 is TGTGCCAGCGGAAATCGAAATCAGCCCCAGCATTTT.

V gene TRBV2 combines with J gene TRBJ1-4; D uncertain. Trimming left V 1 base short and J 8 bases short, with 8 bases between. The CDR3 consists of 13 residues. Germline CDR1 is SNHLY and CDR2 is FYNNEI. The CDR3 here is CASSEGEEEKLFF. The CDR3, as DNA: TGTGCCAGCAGTGAAGGGGAGGAGGAAAAACTGTTTTTT.

The rearrangement links TRBV4-1 to TRBJ1-3; 7 bases agree with TRBD1. Germline V gene lookup returns CDR1 MGHRA and CDR2 YSYEKL. The CDR3 consists of 18 residues. The V and J ends lost 3 bases and 0 bases, in that order; junction bases with no gene match: 11. This CDR3 is CASSQIWTGSFSGNTIYF. CDR3 in DNA: TGCGCCAGCAGCCAGATTTGGACAGGATCCTTCTCTGGAAACACCATATATTTT.

The chain recombines TRBV4-1 with TRBJ2-5, with D perhaps matching TRBD1 (6 bases). This CDR3 region has 14 residues. Trimming removed 4 bases at V and 2 bases at J, with 11 bases between. Germline V gene lookup returns CDR1 MGHRA and CDR2 YSYEKL. The CDR3 DNA follows: TGCGCCAGCAGCCCTCCTGGACAGCAAGAGACCCAGTACTTC. Encoded protein: CASSPPGQQETQYF.

This chain uses TRBV11-2 with TRBJ2-7; D perhaps matches TRBD2 (6 bases). The germline V and J ends were trimmed by 1 base and 2 bases, with 15 bases remaining between them. The CDR3 consists of 16 residues. CDR1 SGHAT and CDR2 FQNNGV come from the germline V gene. This CDR3 is CASSLVSAGRAYEQYF. In DNA, the CDR3 is TGTGCCAGCAGCTTAGTGTCGGCGGGAAGGGCCTACGAGCAGTACTTC.

The V and J genes are TRBV19 and TRBJ2-2; 13 nucleotides line up with TRBD2. The V and J ends lost 6 bases and 6 bases, in that order; junction bases with no gene match: 4. The CDR3 loop spans 15 amino acids. Germline V gene lookup returns CDR1 LNHDA and CDR2 SQIVND (reference sequence). In DNA, the CDR3 is TGTGCCAGTAGCCGACTAGCGGGAGGATCCGGGGAGCTGTTTTTT. Translation gives CASSRLAGGSGELFF.

V is TRBV9 and J is TRBJ2-1; 8 nucleotides match TRBD2. With V trimmed by 4 bases and J by 0 bases, 12 bases remained unmatched. This CDR3 has 18 residues. Per germline, CDR1 SGDLS and CDR2 YYNGEE. This chain's CDR3 is CASSILGLSGASYNEQFF. The CDR3 DNA follows: TGTGCCAGCAGCATCCTCGGTCTTAGCGGGGCCTCCTACAATGAGCAGTTCTTC.

V is TRBV18 and J is TRBJ1-2; D is unclear. The CDR3 extends over 15 amino acids. V lost 3 bases to trimming and J lost 4 bases, with 15 bases between them. Germline CDR1 is KGHSH and CDR2 is LQKENI. CDR3 nucleotides: TGTGCCAGCTCACCCGGGGAAGGGCCCTTCTATGGCTACACCTTC. This translates into CASSPGEGPFYGYTF.

The rearrangement uses TRBV28 and TRBJ2-5; D remains ambiguous. The J call may be incorrect, as the DNA end agrees better with TRBJ2-7. This CDR3 spans 12 amino acids. Germline CDR1 is MDHEN and CDR2 is SYDVKM. The CDR3 sequence: CASTTVPYEQYF. As DNA, the CDR3 is TGTGCCAGCACTACGGTCCCCTACGAGCAGTACTTC.

The rearrangement links TRBV9 to TRBJ1-5; no clear D. V was pared by 0 bases and J by 9 bases, with 16 bases between. This CDR3 contains 15 residues. CDR1 is SGDLS, CDR2 YYNGEE, per germline. The DNA for the CDR3 is TGTGCCAGCAGCGTAGGGCCGGGCCCGAAGGGGCCCCAGCATTTT. This encodes CASSVGPGPKGPQHF.

This clone showed up just once. The sample contains more than one DNA sequence encoding this CDR3. This chain uses TRBV28 with TRBJ2-2; D gene unclear. CDR3 length: 12 amino acids. Germline V gene data show CDR1 as MDHEN and CDR2 as SYDVKM. V shed 6 bases and J shed 2 bases, with 4 bases lying between them. In DNA, the CDR3 is TGTGCCAGCAGCTCAAACACCGGGGAGCTGTTTTTT. It yields the protein CASSSNTGELFF.